The rows below give T cell receptor beta chains drawn from one sample of a study of beta chain features in type 1 diabetes. Generated by immunoSEQ multiplex PCR, the TCRdb table keeps only in-frame clones and is missing some. The top ten hold more than 0.4% of the sample, which has about 160,000 clones, about a tenth seen once. Source material: central memory CD4+ T cells from blood. These TCRs come from a man in his thirties or forties with type 1 diabetes. The CDR3 runs from the conserved cysteine through the conserved F or W. Each record gives: V gene, clone size, J gene, CDR3 protein. Rows give clone size only sometimes, using once, few, many, or a class for an expanded clone.

V: TRBV30; size: few; J: TRBJ1-1; CDR3: CAGDRQNTEAFF
V: TRBV5-1; size: few; J: TRBJ1-3; CDR3: CASSPGTAGNTIYF
V: TRBV18; size: -; J: TRBJ2-1; CDR3: CASSPPPLYNEQFF
V: TRBV5-6; size: -; J: TRBJ2-5; CDR3: CASSFSGGMETQYF
V: TRBV6-6; size: few; J: TRBJ2-7; CDR3: CASSLPGQGSHEQYF
V: TRBV7-6; size: few; J: TRBJ1-1; CDR3: CASSLVVNTEAFF
V: TRBV6-6; size: -; J: TRBJ1-4; CDR3: CASRPGDLAEKLFF
V: TRBV9; size: once; J: TRBJ2-1; CDR3: CASSLAPIAEPLNEQFF
V: TRBV6-5; size: -; J: TRBJ1-1; CDR3: CASSYRGKYTEAFF
V: TRBV18; size: many; J: TRBJ2-3; CDR3: CASSPNVISGGVTDTQYF
V: TRBV5-4; size: -; J: TRBJ2-7; CDR3: CASSIAGDYEQYF
V: TRBV15; size: once; J: TRBJ2-7; CDR3: CATSFGTGDYEQYF
V: TRBV5-6; size: few; J: TRBJ1-1; CDR3: CASSSRDSGNTEAFF
V: TRBV11-2; size: -; J: TRBJ2-1; CDR3: CASSLVGTSGFNEQFF
V: TRBV7-9; size: few; J: TRBJ1-4; CDR3: CASSLFQAVNEKLFF
V: TRBV28; size: few; J: TRBJ2-5; CDR3: CAVWGGRVGETQYF
V: TRBV6-6; size: -; J: TRBJ2-7; CDR3: CASKSTGGAEQYF
V: TRBV5-4; size: few; J: TRBJ1-2; CDR3: CASSPGQSNYGYTF
V: TRBV11-2; size: few; J: TRBJ2-1; CDR3: CASSSNRMGLFANEQFF
V: TRBV2; size: few; J: TRBJ2-1; CDR3: CASPGTGGTNEQFF
V: TRBV11-2; size: few; J: TRBJ2-1; CDR3: CASSTQREGEFF
V: TRBV25-1; size: few; J: TRBJ2-7; CDR3: CASQDSRISSYEQYF